Listed below are T cell receptor beta chains from one sample, sequenced in a study of T cell repertoires in cytomegalovirus infection. TCRdb reprocessed the reads with MiXCR, giving one entry per CDR3 protein. In the table there are under 350,000 distinct CDR3 sequences, more than 9% of which are singletons. The sample was PBMCs. Every receptor here comes from a human donor in good health (CMV status not recorded). Some clones in this sample may be carry-over from other donors' samples. CDR3s include the opening cysteine and the closing phenylalanine or tryptophan. Fields, in order: J gene, V gene, clone size, CDR3 protein. Only part of the rows carry a size: once, few, many, or a class if the clone is expanded.

>TRBJ2-1|TRBV7-6|many
CASSDALRTVRYNEQFF
>TRBJ2-7|TRBV4-2|NA
CASSSRQGVDEQYF
>TRBJ1-5|TRBV7-2|many
CASSLIEQGTNQPQHF
>TRBJ1-3|TRBV19|many
CASSIFSGSYSGNTIYF
>TRBJ2-3|TRBV4-3|NA
CASSQGPEDTQYF
>TRBJ1-4|TRBV4-1|few
CASSQDEVENEKLFF
>TRBJ1-5|TRBV19|NA
CASTDRWGRGNQPQHF
>TRBJ1-3|TRBV6-1|NA
CASSGVSTVSGNTIYF
>TRBJ2-2|TRBV25-1|many
CASSELREATGELFF
>TRBJ2-7|TRBV11-2|many
CASSLDRRYEQYF
>TRBJ2-3|TRBV19|NA
CASRPRDSACTQYF